Sequencing of this T cell receptor beta chain was carried out in a study of cytomegalovirus exposure and HLA in healthy donors (dated by TCRdb to about 2017). Study-level background: According to an earlier analysis of 587 of the donors, 150 million to 200 million T cells yielded some 120 million unique TCR beta sequences and about 300 Gb of sequence data. In a later analysis, previously published TCR beta repertoires from several hundred donors were re-analyzed and high-resolution HLA genotyping was added so that TCR occurrence patterns could be studied. The study aimed to test whether cataloging public T cell receptors could reveal signatures of past pathogen exposure. Across some 400 genotyped donors of the cohort, an average of roughly 250,000 unique TCR beta nucleotide sequences per donor were sequenced, and 15% to 20% of those sequences were non-productive. All discovery cohort repertoires had been generated using a single sequencing platform. The later analysis used no new phenotypic data to find candidate immune exposures, relying instead on TCR beta sequences and their occurrence across donors. Roughly five DR-DQ haplotypes were handled as single units for association and clustering because linkage in the cohort was strong. Both class I and class II loci were covered by HLA typing, at four-digit resolution. Of the roughly 390 genotyped donors, over 70% fell in the genetic ancestry cluster associated with self-reported Caucasian donors. The T cell repertoires of some 700 subjects were profiled by immunosequencing and related to cytomegalovirus serostatus. Besides the first cohort of approximately 710 subjects, a separate validation cohort made up of over 95 different subjects was used. Donor age, sex, ethnicity and CMV serostatus were compiled alongside the repertoire data. The number of typed donors differed by locus: about 629-630 for A, B, C, DRB1 and DQB1; 522 for DQA1; some 590 for DPA1; and around 470 for DPB1. To predict cytomegalovirus infection status, the study combined high-throughput TCR immunosequencing, statistical association of individual TCRs with disease status, and machine learning. An early release covering 550 to 650 HLA-typed donors comprised 300 to 350 gigabases of sequencing data and approximately 80 million unique TCR sequences. A later genetic analysis took genome-wide SNP genotypes for about 55% of the 666 donors and used that subset as a discovery cohort. In an earlier analysis of several hundred of the donors, high-throughput TCR beta sequencing was used to judge whether each TCR beta V gene segment behaved as functional or pseudogenic.

Library preparation employed the immunoSEQ multiplex PCR assay. The multiplex PCR relied on a mix of 60 forward primers for TCR Vbeta segments and 13 reverse primers for TCR Jbeta segments. The CDR3 region of rearranged TCR beta genes was amplified from genomic DNA with a multiplex PCR assay. The amplified TCR beta libraries were sequenced on the Illumina HiSeq System as 87-base-pair reads. The source study handled its data this way. A later analysis counted some 74 million unique TCR beta chains across the 550 to 750 repertoires, and 9.5 million to 11 million of these chains were shared by at least two donors. Raw reads were error-corrected and collapsed into unique sequences by a nearest-neighbor algorithm in which closely related sequences were merged to remove PCR and sequencing errors. To assign V, D and J gene segments, CDR3 sequences were aligned to IMGT reference sequences. For a sequence to be retained, a match of at least six nucleotides to both a V gene segment and a J gene segment was required. A rearrangement was called productive if the CDR3 had no stop codons and remained in frame with V and J, and every other rearrangement was called non-productive. CDR3 was defined according to IMGT convention as the region running from the second conserved V-encoded cysteine to the conserved J-encoded phenylalanine. The earlier analysis of 587 of the donors excluded sequences that lacked an unambiguous match to a single V gene segment. In an earlier analysis of 450 to 700 of the donors, V segments were called functional above 56.7% productive rearrangements and were called segregating when the between-donor standard deviation exceeded 5%. A statistical classification framework was built to diagnose cytomegalovirus status from the catalog of TCR beta chain sequences. A later analysis assigned V and J genes by comparing TCR nucleotide sequences with IMGT/GENE-DB human TR gene sequences. The TCRdist pipeline was used in a later analysis to assign CDR3 sequences and most-parsimonious VDJ recombination scenarios. In a later analysis, every TCR beta chain was defined by the combination of its CDR3 amino acid sequence and its V-gene family, and reads without a unique V-gene family were dropped. In a later analysis, several hundred highly shared, low-generation-probability nucleotide sequences were removed to address suspected cross-contamination and a sequencing artifact. In a later analysis, a clonal expansion index for each public chain was calculated from normalized within-repertoire ranks of inferred template counts. In a later analysis, generation probabilities were computed with a VDJ recombination model fitted to out-of-frame rearrangements, and the resulting probabilities were checked against IGoR. A later analysis scored TCR-TCR, TCR-HLA and TCR-CMV co-occurrence with hypergeometric tests, applying a repertoire-size bias correction to TCR pairs. In a later analysis, false discovery rates were estimated by permuting HLA or CMV assignments 20 times. In a later analysis, co-occurring TCRs were grouped using DBSCAN, and TCRdist sequence similarity was added for clustering within HLA-allele-positive subsets. Co-occurrence clustering excluded repertoires with fewer than 30,000 or more than 120,000 public chains, plus five with anomalous nucleotide sharing. The table was pulled from immuneACCESS by TCRdb, which kept in-frame rearrangements only. Such tables lose some clones; where checked, under half of the loss comes from unresolved V genes, and the rest has no known cause. The V and J calls and clone size come from that table; D and trimming were worked out from the DNA. A total of roughly 100,000 clones appear in this sample, roughly three quarters of them only once. Clones ranked in the top ten supply 1% to 1.5% of the sample.

Here is what the overall study found, with its caveats: The presence/absence analyses assumed that sequencing depth was roughly uniform across donors, and that assumption may not be true. For the cohort, immune exposure information was limited to CMV serostatus. A few of the identified cytomegalovirus-associated TCR beta chains were confirmed in vitro to be specific for cytomegalovirus antigens. A total of 150 or so TCR beta chains were listed by the study as associated with cytomegalovirus. In a later analysis, TCR association rates were found to vary across HLA loci, with the most associated TCRs seen for DRB1 alleles and the fewest for HLA-C alleles. Assigning TCR associations to individual alleles was difficult when HLA alleles, especially DR and DQ, strongly co-occurred. At a false discovery rate of 0.05, a later analysis linked roughly 17,000 TCR beta sequences to specific HLA alleles. Because HLA typing was unavailable for some donors at each locus, only the typed subset was used in association tests. Because counts were too low, roughly 18 rarely observed V segments, including chromosome 9 orphons, were left out of the earlier analysis of approximately 500 of the donors. Several of the top co-occurrence clusters appeared to be linked to parvovirus B19, influenza, CMV and Epstein-Barr virus, according to a later analysis. Only TCR beta chains were sequenced in this cohort, and the absence of alpha or paired-chain data limited detectable features. The sequencing pipeline was judged likely to have produced a cluster of highly shared sequence variants as a technical artifact. In a later genetic analysis, fewer N-insertions in productive TCRs were reported among donors in an Asian-associated ancestry cluster than the 666-donor mean. Correlated functional status among segregating V segments might be attributable to linkage disequilibrium, but an unknown experimental factor could not be ruled out. According to the authors, the approach could potentially be generalized to other disease states and immunological phenotypes. Broadly in line with IMGT annotations, most TCR beta V segments showed up in productive rearrangements about 87% or about 30% of the time in an earlier analysis of about 500 of the donors. Cytomegalovirus status was reported to be diagnosed by the classifier with high specificity and sensitivity in both the original and validation cohorts. A later analysis found that most CMV-associated TCR beta chains appeared HLA-restricted, with HLA associations seemingly driven largely by CMV exposure. A further reported finding was that TCR beta sequences accurately predicted the HLA-A and HLA-B alleles for most subjects in the first cohort. A later genetic analysis associated a missense DCLRE1C variant with V-gene and J-gene trimming of TCR beta chains, and an independent cohort replicated the association. In a later analysis, HLA-associated TCR beta chains were found to be more clonally expanded and to have lower generation probabilities than equally common non-associated chains. Some IMGT-functional V segments, including TRBV6-2 and TRBV6-3, could not be told apart with the 87-base-pair reads, so those segments were excluded. Most TCR sequences were observed very rarely across donors, whereas some public TCRs were present in many individuals.

The CDR3 contains 17 residues, cysteine and phenylalanine counted. Of the read, only the CDR3 DNA is kept; its 51 bases are in frame from base 1. Trimming takes 0 bases off V and 5 bases off J; junction bases not matched to a gene: 8. The cohort comprised approximately 700 healthy bone marrow donors. Cohort members were all nominally healthy when sampled, although unrecorded immune exposures were likely present. The donor was CMV seronegative and belonged to the group of 352 seronegative cohort members. A peripheral blood sample was provided by each donor, and peripheral blood mononuclear cells were used for TCR beta sequencing. The Qiagen DNeasy Blood Extraction Kit was used to extract genomic DNA from the blood cell samples. In regard to this clone: This receptor's antigen is unknown. No quality values exist for individual bases; no much larger clone is one base distant.

The sequence was collected from a man between 40 and 49 years old in good health and CMV-seronegative. The material sequenced was PBMCs. The chain was built from TRBV6-7 and TRBJ2-1, and 9 bases in between align with TRBD2. TRBV6-7 is an ORF, with its function uncertain. The CDR3 here reads CASSYSSYRGRDNEQFF. The DNA sequence is as follows: TGTGCCAGCAGTTACTCATCCTATCGCGGGAGGGACAATGAGCAGTTCTTC.